The T cell receptor (beta chain) under discussion was sequenced for a study of blood T cells in healthy people across ages. A second PCR, run for roughly 7 to 11 cycles, used a sample-barcoded 5' primer plus a J-beta primer mix. TCRdb independently ran MiXCR on the 5' RACE reads; one entry per CDR3 protein. The table has fewer than 700,000 distinct CDR3 sequences, less than 60% seen once. The CDR3 spans 14 residues. V dropped 8 bases and J dropped 0 bases, with 13 bases sitting between them. CDR1 and CDR2 (germline): MNHEY, SMNVEV (reference sequence). The receptor's source is a man older than 75 in good health. This chain uses TRBV27 with TRBJ1-1; D might be TRBD1 (5 bases). Sequencing was carried out using blood. The CDR3: CASRRDSLNTEAFF. In nucleotides, the CDR3 is TGTGCCAGCCGGAGAGACAGCTTGAACACTGAAGCTTTCTTT.